A single sample is the source of the 5 T cell receptor beta chains below, sequenced in a study of blood T cells in healthy people across ages. The second PCR ran about 6 to 12 cycles with a sample-barcoded 5' primer and J-beta primers. TCRdb reanalysed the 5' RACE reads using MiXCR and keeps one entry per CDR3 protein. The sample carries 870,000 or so distinct CDR3 sequences, roughly 26% recorded once. The source material was blood. These receptors originate from a woman aged 80 or over in good health.

This clonotype came up many times. The rearrangement uses TRBV7-2 and TRBJ2-5, with D possibly TRBD1 on 6 matching bases. Germline V lookup: CDR1 SGHTA, CDR2 FQGNSA. CDR3 size: 16 residues. Trimming removed 5 bases at V and 9 bases at J, with 25 bases between. CDR3 bases: TGTGCCAGCAGCCTCTCGCTGGGACACGGGGCGACGGCCCAGTACTTC. Translation gives CASSLSLGHGATAQYF.

This clonotype was picked up a small number of times. The CDR3 region has the DNA TGCAGTGCTAGGATTCCGGGGGGGGACTTTCAGCCCCAGCATTTT. This codes for CSARIPGGDFQPQHF. The chain employs TRBV20-1 and TRBJ1-5; D possibly corresponds to TRBD1 (5 bases). The CDR3 contains 15 residues. The germline V gene has CDR1 DFQATT and CDR2 SNEGSKA (reference sequence). With 3 bases removed from V and 6 bases from J, the gap between germline ends came to 18 bases.

The chain couples TRBV3-1 to TRBJ2-7; D unclear. The germline V and J ends were trimmed by 0 bases and 3 bases, with 9 bases remaining between them. The CDR3 runs to 14 residues. Germline assignment: CDR1 LGHDT and CDR2 YNNKEL (reference sequence). The DNA of the CDR3 is TGTGCCAGCAGCCAAGATATAGGTGTCTACGAGCAGTACTTC. It translates to CASSQDIGVYEQYF.

Points on this clonotype: A much larger clone differs by one base, so this may be a read error. This is likely a read error, given that the CDR3 carries no conserved phenylalanine or tryptophan at its end. The chain recombines TRBV27 with TRBJ1-2; D remains ambiguous. The V end was cut by 6 bases, the J end by 4 bases, with 12 bases between. Germline loops: CDR1 MNHEY, CDR2 SMNVEV (reference sequence). CDR3 length: 13 residues. CDR3 in amino acids: CASRPGSSYGYTL. The CDR3 DNA follows: TGTGCCAGCAGACCGGGATCCAGCTATGGCTACACCTTA.

Concerning this clonotype: This may arise from a read error, as a much more abundant clone is one base away. The chain combines TRBV20-1 with TRBJ2-7; 15 bases fit TRBD2. V was clipped by 4 bases and J by 7 bases; unmatched bases: 14. CDR1 and CDR2 from the germline V gene are DFQATT and SNEGSKA (reference sequence). This CDR3 contains 17 residues. Here the CDR3 DNA reads TGCAGTGCTATTTTTGGACTAGCGGGGGGGCAGTTCAATGAGCAGTACTTC. Amino acids: CSAIFGLAGGQFNEQYF.